The 27 T cell receptor beta chains below were found in one sample sequenced in a study of T cell responses to AZD1222 COVID-19 vaccine. TCRdb's copy holds only in-frame clones and misses some; the assay was immunoSEQ multiplex PCR. The sample holds some 150,000 clones, around 93% seen once. Sequencing was performed on peripheral blood, taken on day 0 of AZD1222 vaccination. The origin of the receptors is an adult in good health.

The chain is built from TRBV6-5 and TRBJ1-4; 7 nucleotides match TRBD1. CDR3 length equals 13 residues. Germline trimming cut 8 bases from V and 5 bases from J; bases unmatched to any gene: 5. Germline lookup yields CDR1 MNHEY and CDR2 SVGAGI. As DNA, the CDR3 is TGTGCCAGCGCGGGGGACAGCAATGAAAAACTGTTTTTT. It yields the protein CASAGDSNEKLFF.

This clone was seen once. The chain has TRBV19 and TRBJ2-2; D not resolved. Trimming removed 5 bases from V and 4 bases from J, with 11 bases in between. This CDR3 has 14 amino acids. The V gene's germline CDR1 is LNHDA and CDR2 SQIVND (reference sequence). CDR3 nucleotides: TGTGCCAGTAGTGGGTCACATGGCACCGGGGAGCTGTTTTTT. Amino acids: CASSGSHGTGELFF. Filled out from reference TRBV19 and TRBJ2-2, the complete variable domain reads DGGITQSPKYLFRKEGQNVTLSCEQNLNHDAMYWYRQDPGQGLRLIYYSQIVNDFQKGDIAEGYSVSREKKESFPLTVTSAQKNPTAFYLCASSGSHGTGELFFGEGSRLTVL.

V gene TRBV2 combines with J gene TRBJ1-1, with D hard to call. Per germline, CDR1 SNHLY and CDR2 FYNNEI. V was shortened by 7 bases and J by 0 bases, with 12 bases between the two germline ends. The CDR3 covers 14 residues. CDR3 protein: CASTLIGVNTEAFF. The CDR3 DNA sequence: TGTGCCAGCACCTTGATTGGGGTGAACACTGAAGCTTTCTTT.

The V gene is TRBV20-1, the J gene TRBJ2-7; 7 bases fit TRBD2. The CDR3 spans 11 residues. Germline CDR1 and CDR2: DFQATT and SNEGSKA (reference sequence). Trimming at V came to 5 bases and at J to 10 bases, leaving 8 bases not matched to a gene. Here the CDR3 reads CSAPITSAQYF. The CDR3 bases are TGCAGTGCTCCGATCACTAGCGCCCAGTACTTC.

The J gene is TRBJ2-2, the V gene TRBV6-6; possibly TRBD2 for D (6 bases). This CDR3 has 15 residues. Germline V gene lookup returns CDR1 MNHNY and CDR2 SVGAGI (reference sequence). V dropped 4 bases and J dropped 6 bases, with 15 bases sitting between them. The CDR3 nucleotides are TGTGCCAGCAGTTCCCTAGCGTGGACGGCCGGGGAGCTGTTTTTT. Translation gives CASSSLAWTAGELFF.

The gene calls are TRBV19 and TRBJ2-1, with D uncertain. The V and J ends lost 8 bases and 5 bases respectively, with 16 bases between them. There are 14 residues in the CDR3. Germline assignment: CDR1 LNHDA and CDR2 SQIVND (reference sequence). CDR3 sequence reads: CASGTGPTDNEQFF. Here the CDR3 DNA reads TGTGCCAGTGGTACGGGCCCGACCGACAATGAGCAGTTCTTC.

This chain joins TRBV3-1 (or the pseudogene TRBV3-2) and TRBJ1-5; D gene uncertain. The CDR3 consists of 13 residues. Germline V gene sequence: CDR1 LGHDT, CDR2 YNNKEL (reference sequence). V was trimmed by 1 base and J by 5 bases, leaving 6 bases between them. The CDR3 sequence is CASSQGRDQPQHF. CDR3 sequence (DNA): TGTGCCAGCAGCCAAGGGCGGGATCAGCCCCAGCATTTT.

The chain carries TRBV19 and TRBJ1-5, with D possibly TRBD1 on 6 matching bases. Trimming stripped 2 bases from V and 0 bases from J, with 11 bases between. Germline V CDR1 and CDR2: LNHDA, SQIVND (reference sequence). This CDR3 has 16 residues. CDR3 coding DNA: TGTGCCAGTAGTATAAGGGGGAAGGGTAGCAATCAGCCCCAGCATTTT. This translates into CASSIRGKGSNQPQHF. Using reference TRBV19 and TRBJ1-5 for the parts outside the CDR3, the full variable domain is DGGITQSPKYLFRKEGQNVTLSCEQNLNHDAMYWYRQDPGQGLRLIYYSQIVNDFQKGDIAEGYSVSREKKESFPLTVTSAQKNPTAFYLCASSIRGKGSNQPQHFGDGTRLSIL.

Here the CDR3 reads CASSLVLGKGYTF. The DNA of the CDR3 is TGTGCCAGCAGCTTAGTTCTTGGTAAGGGCTACACCTTC. The chain carries TRBV7-2 and TRBJ1-2; the D is unclear. V was pared by 1 base and J by 8 bases, with 11 bases between. Germline-derived CDR1 and CDR2 are SGHTA and FQGNSA. The CDR3 is made up of 13 amino acids.

Comment on this clone: The junction does not match germline at one end; this may be a read error. The gene calls are TRBV7-7 and TRBJ1-1; D ambiguous. Germline loops: CDR1 SSHAT, CDR2 FNYEAQ (reference sequence). This CDR3 comprises 14 residues. This CDR3 reads CASSPFVGNTEAFF. CDR3 nucleotide sequence: TGTGCTAGCAGCCCCTTCGTAGGGAACACTGAAGCTTTCTTT. Based on the CDR3 plus reference TRBV7-7 and TRBJ1-1, the full variable domain is GAGVSQSPRYKVTKRGQDVTLRCDPISSHATLYWYQQALGQGPEFLTYFNYEAQPDKSGLPSDRFSAERPEGSISTLTIQRTEQRDSAMYRCASSPFVGNTEAFFGQGTRLTVV.

V is TRBV6-4 and J is TRBJ1-1; no firm D call. This CDR3 has 13 amino acids. Germline CDR1 and CDR2: MRHNA and SNTAGT. The V end lost 3 bases, the J end lost 4 bases, and 9 bases lay between the germline ends. CDR3: CASSEGRGTEAFF. The CDR3 DNA reads as TGTGCCAGCAGTGAAGGGAGAGGCACTGAAGCTTTCTTT.

This rearrangement joins TRBV3-1 (or the pseudogene TRBV3-2) to TRBJ1-1; D is uncertain. CDR3 length: 14 amino acids. Germline CDR1 and CDR2: LGHDT and YNNKEL (reference sequence). Trimming shortened V by 3 bases and J by 1 base, and 9 bases separated the two germline ends. The CDR3: CASSQFRGNTEAFF. CDR3 coding DNA: TGTGCCAGCAGCCAGTTCCGCGGGAACACTGAAGCTTTCTTT.

The rearrangement joins TRBV7-2 to TRBJ1-5, with D unclear. The germline gives CDR1 SGHTA, CDR2 FQGNSA. The CDR3 spans 14 residues. V gave up 5 bases and J gave up 0 bases, with 8 bases separating them. The CDR3 region has the DNA TGTGCCAGCAGCCCCGGAGATAGCAATCAGCCCCAGCATTTT. It specifies CASSPGDSNQPQHF. Drawing the rest from reference TRBV7-2 and TRBJ1-5, the complete variable domain is GAGVSQSPSNKVTEKGKDVELRCDPISGHTALYWYRQSLGQGLEFLIYFQGNSAPDKSGLPSDRFSAERTGGSVSTLTIQRTQQEDSAVYLCASSPGDSNQPQHFGDGTRLSIL.

CDR3 protein: CASRGALYEQYF. The CDR3, as DNA: TGCGCCAGCAGGGGGGCACTCTACGAGCAGTACTTC. This sequence joins TRBV5-1 and TRBJ2-7; a weak D match, TRBD1 (6 bases). CDR1 is SGHRS and CDR2 is YFSETQ in the germline V gene. This CDR3 is 12 amino acids long. V lost 5 bases and J 3 bases, leaving 9 bases between the germline ends.

The chain links TRBV27 to TRBJ1-4, with D unclear. This CDR3 contains 15 residues. In germline, CDR1 is MNHEY, CDR2 SMNVEV (reference sequence). Trimming pared 4 bases from V and 0 bases from J, leaving 9 bases between. The CDR3 DNA reads as TGTGCCAGCAGTTCTCGGATTGCAACTAATGAAAAACTGTTTTTT. Amino acids: CASSSRIATNEKLFF.

The rearrangement links TRBV6-5 to TRBJ1-2; 9 bases line up with TRBD1. From germline, CDR1 is MNHEY and CDR2 SVGAGI. The CDR3 runs 16 residues. V was clipped by 0 bases and J by 5 bases; unmatched bases: 7. The CDR3 spells CASSYSGQGPSYGYTF. DNA for the CDR3: TGTGCCAGCAGTTACTCGGGACAGGGCCCCTCATATGGCTACACCTTC.

The rearrangement uses TRBV5-6 and TRBJ2-3, with TRBD2 matching over 12 bases. The germline gives CDR1 SGHDT, CDR2 YYEEEE. The CDR3 is made up of 16 amino acids. The junction had 10 bases not matched to a gene; V was cut back by 2 bases and J by 9 bases. CDR3 loop: CASSLPWTSGVRTQYF. CDR3 nucleotides: TGTGCCAGCAGCTTACCCTGGACTAGCGGGGTGAGGACGCAGTATTTT. Based on the CDR3 plus reference TRBV5-6 and TRBJ2-3, the full variable domain is DAGVTQSPTHLIKTRGQQVTLRCSPKSGHDTVSWYQQALGQGPQFIFQYYEEEERQRGNFPDRFSGHQFPNYSSELNVNALLLGDSALYLCASSLPWTSGVRTQYFGPGTRLTVL.

This chain connects TRBV5-6 to TRBJ2-7, with TRBD2 as a possible D gene (6 bases). Germline CDR1 is SGHDT and CDR2 is YYEEEE. V was cut by 4 bases and J by 3 bases, with 20 bases left in between. The CDR3 is made up of 16 amino acids. The chain's CDR3 is CASSPLTGLARYEQYF. The CDR3, as DNA: TGTGCCAGCAGCCCGCTCACGGGACTGGCCCGCTACGAGCAGTACTTC.

The V and J genes are TRBV2 and TRBJ1-2, with 7 positions matching TRBD1. V shed 3 bases and J 6 bases; nucleotides not matched to a gene: 10. This CDR3 contains 15 residues. Germline lookup yields CDR1 SNHLY and CDR2 FYNNEI. The CDR3, as DNA: TGTGCCAGCAGTGATCTTGGGACAGTAGGAGATGGCTACACCTTC. Translated: CASSDLGTVGDGYTF.

This clone was counted a few times. The chain has TRBV18 and TRBJ1-1, with D perhaps matching TRBD1 (5 bases). CDR1 and CDR2 from the germline V gene are KGHSH and LQKENI. V was clipped by 2 bases and J by 4 bases, with 20 bases between them. The CDR3 length is 17 residues. The CDR3 nucleotides are TGTGCCAGCTCACCAGAGTCACAGGCAACATTGAGCACTGAAGCTTTCTTT. The encoded protein is CASSPESQATLSTEAFF.

This chain connects TRBV5-1 to TRBJ2-7; 8 bases match TRBD2. The CDR3 spans 16 residues. V lost 0 bases to trimming and J lost 0 bases; unmatched junction nucleotides: 5. Germline lookup yields CDR1 SGHRS and CDR2 YFSETQ. The CDR3 DNA reads as TGCGCCAGCAGCTTGGCGGGGGGGGGCACCTCCTACGAGCAGTACTTC. Translated: CASSLAGGGTSYEQYF.

V gene TRBV7-2 combines with J gene TRBJ1-5; no reliable D call. V was trimmed by 1 base and J by 0 bases, leaving 7 bases between them. The CDR3 sequence is 15 residues long. CDR1 is SGHTA and CDR2 is FQGNSA in the germline V gene. The CDR3 sequence is CASSLVGASNQPQHF. CDR3 coding DNA: TGTGCCAGCAGCTTAGTTGGTGCTAGCAATCAGCCCCAGCATTTT.

The chain couples TRBV5-1 to TRBJ1-1; TRBD1 might be the D (5 bases). In germline, CDR1 is SGHRS, CDR2 YFSETQ. V dropped 0 bases and J dropped 4 bases, with 13 bases sitting between them. CDR3 length: 15 amino acids. CDR3 residues: CASSLVGQGFTEAFF. The CDR3 nucleotides read TGCGCCAGCAGCTTGGTGGGTCAGGGCTTCACTGAAGCTTTCTTT. The full variable domain, with the rest looked up from reference TRBV5-1 and TRBJ1-1, is KAGVTQTPRYLIKTRGQQVTLSCSPISGHRSVSWYQQTPGQGLQFLFEYFSETQRNKGNFPGRFSGRQFSNSRSEMNVSTLELGDSALYLCASSLVGQGFTEAFFGQGTRLTVV.

The rearrangement uses TRBV27 and TRBJ2-3; D is possibly TRBD2 (7 bases). V lost 5 bases, J lost 4 bases, and 28 bases lay in between. Looked up from germline, CDR1 is MNHEY and CDR2 is SMNVEV (reference sequence). This CDR3 has 19 residues. CDR3: CASSDVLGTIIRGADTQYF. CDR3 nucleotides: TGTGCCAGCAGTGATGTCCTTGGGACTATAATAAGGGGGGCAGATACGCAGTATTTT.

The chain couples TRBV5-8 to TRBJ1-5; a possible D gene is TRBD1 (6 bases). This CDR3 is 13 amino acids long. Between the trimmed V and J ends, which lost 4 bases and 12 bases, there was a span of 17 bases. The germline gives CDR1 SGHTS, CDR2 YDEGEE. The CDR3: CASSVNRERIQHF. The CDR3 DNA follows: TGTGCCAGCAGCGTGAACAGGGAAAGAATCCAGCATTTT.

The rearrangement links TRBV9 to TRBJ2-1; 7 bases fit TRBD2. The germline CDR1 and CDR2 sequences are SGDLS and YYNGEE. The CDR3 sequence is 15 residues long. V lost 3 bases, J lost 0 bases, and 3 bases stayed unmatched. DNA for the CDR3: TGTGCCAGCAGCGCCGGGGGGAGCTCCTACAATGAGCAGTTCTTC. Amino acids: CASSAGGSSYNEQFF.

V and J are TRBV27 and TRBJ1-1; no clear D. V gave up 0 bases and J gave up 4 bases, with 9 bases separating them. This CDR3 has 14 residues. The germline gives CDR1 MNHEY, CDR2 SMNVEV (reference sequence). CDR3 protein: CASSLSHRRTEAFF. In DNA form, the CDR3 reads TGTGCCAGCAGTTTATCCCATAGGCGCACTGAAGCTTTCTTT.